One sample yielded the 18 T cell receptor beta chains listed below, sequenced in a study of cytomegalovirus exposure and HLA in healthy donors. In the PCR, 60 Vbeta and 13 Jbeta primers were used. Data came from immunoSEQ multiplex PCR; TCRdb stores just in-frame clones and leaves some out. Seen here are 150,000 to 200,000 clones, 81% observed once, and the top ten hold approximately 2%. The sequencing input was PBMCs. Receptors were obtained from a man aged 18 to 30 in good health and CMV-seronegative.

The CDR3 is CASSLVLSAYEQYF. CDR3 nucleotides: TGTGCCAGCAGCTTAGTTCTGTCTGCCTACGAGCAGTACTTC. J is TRBJ2-5 and V is TRBV11-2; D remains ambiguous. The tail of the sequence fits TRBJ2-7 better, so the J call may be wrong. The CDR3 loop spans 14 amino acids. Germline assignment: CDR1 SGHAT and CDR2 FQNNGV.

The rearrangement joins TRBV7-9 to TRBJ2-2; possible D gene TRBD1, 5 bases. Per germline, CDR1 SEHNR and CDR2 FQNEAQ (reference sequence). Trimming cost V 1 base and J 7 bases, with 19 bases left between them. The CDR3 totals 17 residues. CDR3 sequence reads: CASSLVAGSSGGGELFF. DNA for the CDR3: TGTGCCAGCAGCTTAGTTGCAGGGTCGTCCGGTGGCGGGGAGCTGTTTTTT.

The V call is TRBV11-3, the J call TRBJ2-2; possible D gene TRBD2, 5 bases. Germline CDR1 SGHNT, CDR2 YENEEA. The CDR3 has 15 amino acids. V was shortened by 3 bases and J by 7 bases, with 15 bases between the two germline ends. Here the CDR3 DNA reads TGTGCCAGCAGCTTGGGCGGGTACAAAGGCGGGGAGCTGTTTTTT. This codes for CASSLGGYKGGELFF.

The V call is TRBV2, the J call TRBJ1-1; D unclear. This CDR3 comprises 13 residues. Per germline, CDR1 SNHLY and CDR2 FYNNEI. The V end lost 6 bases, the J end lost 0 bases, and 8 bases lay between the germline ends. The CDR3 protein is CASRTTVNTEAFF. DNA for the CDR3: TGTGCCAGCAGGACCACAGTGAACACTGAAGCTTTCTTT.

The chain employs TRBV27 and TRBJ2-7, with TRBD2 identical over 8 bases. J lost 0 bases, V lost 2 bases, and 6 bases had no gene match. This CDR3 is built from 16 residues. The germline gives CDR1 MNHEY, CDR2 SMNVEV (reference sequence). CDR3 region: CASSLITSGGSYEQYF. Here the CDR3 DNA reads TGTGCCAGCAGTTTAATTACTAGCGGCGGCTCCTACGAGCAGTACTTC.

This chain connects TRBV28 to TRBJ1-5, with 8 bases fitting TRBD1. Losses at the gene ends were 7 bases for V and 0 bases for J; bases not matched to a gene: 11. From germline, CDR1 is MDHEN and CDR2 SYDVKM. The CDR3 consists of 17 residues. The CDR3: CASIETGDVFSNQPQHF. The CDR3 nucleotides are TGTGCCAGCATCGAGACAGGGGATGTCTTTAGCAATCAGCCCCAGCATTTT.

The CDR3 is CASSLANTDTQYF. The CDR3 nucleotides are TGCGCCAGCAGCTTAGCTAACACAGATACGCAGTATTTT. The chain employs TRBV4-3 and TRBJ2-3; D call uncertain. Germline loops: CDR1 LGHNA, CDR2 YSLEER. The V and J ends lost 5 bases and 2 bases respectively, with 8 bases between them. This CDR3 is 13 amino acids long.

The chain has TRBV29-1 and TRBJ2-1; possibly TRBD2 for D (6 bases). The germline V and J ends were trimmed by 4 bases and 2 bases, with 15 bases remaining between them. The CDR3 has 15 residues. Germline CDR1 is SQVTM and CDR2 is ANQGSEA. CDR3: CSVGAAGRTYNEQFF. The DNA of the CDR3 is TGCAGCGTTGGGGCTGCGGGGCGTACCTACAATGAGCAGTTCTTC.

The chain uses TRBV30 and TRBJ2-1, with TRBD1 as a possible D gene (6 bases). Germline V lookup: CDR1 GTSNPN, CDR2 SVGIG (reference sequence). This CDR3 comprises 12 residues. Trimming pared 3 bases from V and 4 bases from J, leaving 7 bases between. In DNA form, the CDR3 reads TGTGCCTGGAGGGACAGATACAATGAGCAGTTCTTC. It yields the protein CAWRDRYNEQFF.

This chain uses TRBV19 with TRBJ2-3; TRBD2 matches at 9 bases. The V gene end was trimmed by 7 bases and the J gene end by 4 bases; junction bases not matched to a gene: 9. Germline CDR1 LNHDA, CDR2 SQIVND (reference sequence). The length of the CDR3 is 15 residues. CDR3 in amino acids: CASNELAGVPDTQYF. CDR3 nucleotide sequence: TGTGCCAGTAATGAGTTAGCGGGAGTGCCAGATACGCAGTATTTT.

The J gene is TRBJ1-2, the V gene TRBV19; 10 bases match TRBD1. V lost 5 bases, J lost 8 bases, and 17 bases stayed unmatched. The CDR3 runs to 17 residues. CDR1 is LNHDA and CDR2 is SQIVND in the germline V gene (reference sequence). The CDR3 DNA reads as TGTGCCAGTAGTCTCCCGGGACAGGGGAAATTGATCGGAGGCTACACCTTC. It specifies CASSLPGQGKLIGGYTF. The whole variable domain, remainder taken from reference TRBV19 and TRBJ1-2, is DGGITQSPKYLFRKEGQNVTLSCEQNLNHDAMYWYRQDPGQGLRLIYYSQIVNDFQKGDIAEGYSVSREKKESFPLTVTSAQKNPTAFYLCASSLPGQGKLIGGYTFGSGTRLTVV.

Only one count was recorded for this clone. The chain combines TRBV2 with TRBJ1-2, with D possibly TRBD1 on 6 matching bases. Trimming took 8 bases from V and 5 from J, leaving 15 bases between them. This CDR3 comprises 13 residues. The germline V gene encodes CDR1 SNHLY and CDR2 FYNNEI. This CDR3 reads CASGGLQGYGYTF. The CDR3 bases are TGTGCCAGCGGTGGACTCCAGGGGTATGGCTACACCTTC.

The V and J genes are TRBV9 and TRBJ2-7; 8 bases are shared with TRBD2. This CDR3 region has 16 residues. V shed 4 bases and J 5 bases; nucleotides not matched to a gene: 14. The V gene's germline CDR1 is SGDLS and CDR2 YYNGEE. CDR3 sequence (DNA): TGTGCCAGCAGCCCCTGGACGGGGGGGCGGTCTCACGAGCAGTACTTC. Its translation is CASSPWTGGRSHEQYF.

The sample holds a few counts of this clone. The rearrangement joins TRBV4-3 to TRBJ2-5; TRBD2 matches at 8 bases. Germline-derived CDR1 and CDR2 are LGHNA and YSLEER. The CDR3 runs 17 residues. V was pared by 0 bases and J by 7 bases, with 13 bases of the junction left unmatched. CDR3 amino acids: CASSQDVPGGAGVTQYF. The CDR3 DNA reads TGCGCCAGCAGCCAAGACGTACCGGGAGGGGCTGGGGTGACCCAGTACTTC.

V is TRBV5-1 and J is TRBJ2-3, with a weak D call TRBD1 (6 bases). This CDR3 spans 15 amino acids. V shed 4 bases and J shed 3 bases, with 15 bases lying between them. Germline values: CDR1 SGHRS, CDR2 YFSETQ. The CDR3 DNA sequence: TGCGCCAGCAGCCGCGCCGGGCAGGGGACAGATACGCAGTATTTT. It codes for CASSRAGQGTDTQYF.

The chain recombines TRBV21-1 with TRBJ2-5; the table's D call TRBD2 went unverified against the DNA. TRBV21-1 counts as a pseudogene. The CDR3 is made up of 18 amino acids. Written as DNA, the CDR3 is TGTGCCAGCAGCAACCGGCGCCTGACTAGGCGGCTCAAAGAGACCCAGTACTTC. Amino acids: CASSNRRLTRRLKETQYF.

This clone occurred a few times. The chain joins TRBV14 to TRBJ2-1; tentatively, D is TRBD2 (6 bases). The CDR3 sequence is 15 residues long. V lost 0 bases and J lost 5, with 11 bases in between. Germline values: CDR1 SGHDN, CDR2 FVKESK. The CDR3 spells CASSQDWTTNNEQFF. The CDR3 DNA sequence: TGTGCCAGCAGCCAAGACTGGACTACCAACAATGAGCAGTTCTTC. The full variable domain, with the rest looked up from reference TRBV14 and TRBJ2-1, is EAGVTQFPSHSVIEKGQTVTLRCDPISGHDNLYWYRRVMGKEIKFLLHFVKESKQDESGMPNNRFLAERTGGTYSTLKVQPAELEDSGVYFCASSQDWTTNNEQFFGPGTRLTVL.

V gene TRBV4-1 combines with J gene TRBJ2-7; TRBD1 matches at 11 bases. With V trimmed by 3 bases and J by 5 bases, 6 bases remained unmatched. CDR3 length equals 15 residues. CDR1 MGHRA and CDR2 YSYEKL come from the germline V gene. The CDR3 here is CASSHGTGGVHEQYF. DNA of the CDR3: TGCGCCAGCAGCCATGGGACAGGGGGGGTCCACGAGCAGTACTTC.